The 14 T cell receptor beta chains given below trace back to one sample, sequenced in a study of OX40 agonist ivuxolimab in advanced cancers. Clones were read by immunoSEQ multiplex PCR, and TCRdb kept only the in-frame ones, dropping some. The sample consists of roughly 66,000 clones, about four fifths of them appearing once. Sample: CD4+ or CD8+ T cells sorted from blood, taken in a trial of the OX40 agonist ivuxolimab. All receptors derive from an adult with an advanced solid tumor such as melanoma, head and neck, liver or kidney cancer.

This chain links TRBV5-1 with TRBJ2-2; TRBD1 matches 9 bases. V shed 3 bases, J shed 4 bases, and the junction held 10 bases outside the gene matches. The CDR3 spans 17 residues. CDR1 is SGHRS, CDR2 YFSETQ, per germline. The CDR3 here is CASSSTPGQGGTGELFF. Here the CDR3 DNA reads TGCGCCAGCAGCTCCACTCCGGGACAGGGAGGCACCGGGGAGCTGTTTTTT.

V and J are TRBV5-5 and TRBJ2-7; maybe TRBD2 (5 bases). The CDR3 runs 12 residues. Trimming removed 0 bases from V and 6 bases from J, with 7 bases in between. Germline V gene data show CDR1 as SGHKS and CDR2 as YYEKEE (reference sequence). The CDR3 protein is CASSLALGEQYF. The CDR3 DNA reads as TGTGCCAGCAGCTTGGCACTAGGCGAGCAGTACTTC.

This sequence joins TRBV20-1 and TRBJ2-1; D uncertain. CDR3 length: 11 amino acids. V gave up 0 bases and J gave up 7 bases, with 4 bases separating them. Germline CDR1 DFQATT, CDR2 SNEGSKA (reference sequence). The CDR3 spells CSARDFNEQFF. The CDR3 DNA sequence: TGCAGTGCTAGAGACTTTAATGAGCAGTTCTTC.

The CDR3 loop is CASSLDKGSYGYTF. In DNA form, the CDR3 reads TGTGCCAGCAGCTTAGATAAAGGCTCCTATGGCTACACCTTC. The V and J genes are TRBV7-2 and TRBJ1-2; D not resolved. Trimming removed 1 base from V and 4 bases from J, with 10 bases in between. The CDR3 runs 14 residues. CDR1 is SGHTA, CDR2 FQGNSA, per germline.

The CDR3 coding sequence is TGCGCCAGCAGCGTCGGGCGGAGGTTGTATAATTCACCCCTCCACTTT. Amino acids: CASSVGRRLYNSPLHF. The V call is TRBV4-1, the J call TRBJ1-6, with D unclear. The CDR3 covers 16 residues. V gave up 5 bases and J gave up 4 bases, with 15 bases separating them. Germline lookup yields CDR1 MGHRA and CDR2 YSYEKL.

The chain carries TRBV29-1 and TRBJ2-5; D is possibly TRBD2 (6 bases). Trimming removed 3 bases at V and 2 bases at J, with 10 bases between. The CDR3 contains 13 residues. The V gene's germline CDR1 is SQVTM and CDR2 ANQGSEA. Here the CDR3 reads CSVEGGPQETQYF. The CDR3, as DNA: TGCAGCGTTGAGGGAGGACCACAAGAGACCCAGTACTTC.

The rearrangement joins TRBV28 to TRBJ2-7, with a possible D match to TRBD1 (6 bases). This CDR3 has 12 residues. Trimming pared 3 bases from V and 5 bases from J, leaving 8 bases between. Germline lookup yields CDR1 MDHEN and CDR2 SYDVKM. Written as DNA, the CDR3 is TGTGCCAGCAGTTTGTACAGGGACGAGCAGTACTTC. Residues: CASSLYRDEQYF. The full variable domain, rest sourced from reference TRBV28 and TRBJ2-7, is DVKVTQSSRYLVKRTGEKVFLECVQDMDHENMFWYRQDPGLGLRLIYFSYDVKMKEKGDIPEGYSVSREKKERFSLILESASTNQTSMYLCASSLYRDEQYFGPGTRLTVT.

The CDR3 reads CASSEENTSVRGELFF. The CDR3 DNA sequence: TGTGCCAGCAGTGAGGAGAACACAAGCGTCCGCGGGGAGCTGTTTTTT. The chain has TRBV2 and TRBJ2-2; no clear D gene. Trimming cost V 3 bases and J 7 bases, with 18 bases left between them. Germline CDR1 SNHLY, CDR2 FYNNEI. This CDR3 has 16 amino acids. Supplemented by reference TRBV2 and TRBJ2-2, the full variable domain reads EPEVTQTPSHQVTQMGQEVILRCVPISNHLYFYWYRQILGQKVEFLVSFYNNEISEKSEIFDDQFSVERPDGSNFTLKIRSTKLEDSAMYFCASSEENTSVRGELFFGEGSRLTVL.

This clone appeared a single time. The chain employs TRBV5-4 and TRBJ2-4, with TRBD1 identical over 7 bases. The CDR3 loop spans 14 amino acids. J lost 1 base, V lost 4 bases, and 2 bases had no gene match. In germline, CDR1 is SGHNT, CDR2 YYREEE (reference sequence). CDR3 nucleotides: TGTGCCAGCAGCCAAGGGGGCGCCAAAAACATTCAGTACTTC. It encodes CASSQGGAKNIQYF.

The CDR3 loop is CASSPGAGSPLHF. As DNA, the CDR3 is TGTGCCAGCAGTCCGGGGGCCGGTTCACCCCTCCACTTT. J is TRBJ1-6 and V is TRBV6-4, with D possibly matching TRBD1 (6 bases). Germline CDR1 and CDR2: MRHNA and SNTAGT. CDR3 length: 13 amino acids. Trimming took off 5 bases at V and 9 bases at J, with 11 bases between the two ends.

This clone has only a few counts. The chain links TRBV9 to TRBJ1-5; D not certain. This CDR3 has 12 amino acids. CDR1 and CDR2 (germline): SGDLS, YYNGEE. V lost 2 bases to trimming and J lost 6 bases, with 6 bases between them. CDR3 sequence reads: CASSVEGQPQHF. As DNA, the CDR3 is TGTGCCAGCAGCGTGGAGGGTCAGCCCCAGCATTTT. Full variable domain (rest looked up from reference TRBV9 and TRBJ1-5): DSGVTQTPKHLITATGQRVTLRCSPRSGDLSVYWYQQSLDQGLQFLIQYYNGEERAKGNILERFSAQQFPDLHSELNLSSLELGDSALYFCASSVEGQPQHFGDGTRLSIL.

The chain is built from TRBV5-1 and TRBJ2-3, with 8 positions matching TRBD1. This CDR3 contains 16 residues. J was trimmed by 1 base and V by 0 bases; bases with no gene match: 4. Looked up from germline, CDR1 is SGHRS and CDR2 is YFSETQ. The CDR3 DNA reads TGCGCCAGCAGCTTGGCCAGGGGGCGCGGCACAGATACGCAGTATTTT. This translates into CASSLARGRGTDTQYF.

The table lists this clone with a count of one. The V gene is TRBV18, the J gene TRBJ1-1; 7 bases are shared with TRBD1. From germline, CDR1 is KGHSH and CDR2 LQKENI. The junction had 2 bases not matched to a gene; V was cut back by 3 bases and J by 7 bases. This CDR3 contains 12 residues. Here the CDR3 DNA reads TGTGCCAGCTCACCCGACAGGGTTGAAGCTTTCTTT. This encodes CASSPDRVEAFF.

V and J are TRBV7-3 and TRBJ2-5, with D unresolved. The CDR3 sequence is 15 residues long. Germline CDR1 reads SGHTA; CDR2 reads FQGTGA. The germline V and J ends were trimmed by 1 base and 0 bases, with 9 bases remaining between them. The CDR3 DNA reads TGTGCCAGCAGCTTAAGGGCCAGCAACCAAGAGACCCAGTACTTC. As protein: CASSLRASNQETQYF.